A single TCR beta chain is shown here with its context. Its cognate antigen is unknown. The method was immunoSEQ multiplex PCR; TCRdb's version includes in-frame clones alone and lacks a portion of them. The data contain under 110,000 clones, approximately 84% of them singletons. These data belong to a study of T cell responses to AZD1222 COVID-19 vaccine. This CDR3 has 16 amino acids. Germline V gene lookup returns CDR1 SGHRS and CDR2 YFSETQ. The V end lost 4 bases, the J end lost 2 bases, and 16 bases lay between the germline ends. Findings and caveats of the study: Samples come after the peak T cell response, not at day 14. With dominance at 160-218 and 743-854, vaccine-associated CD4 TCRs spanned spike.

The gene calls are TRBV5-1 and TRBJ1-5; D possibly corresponds to TRBD1 (6 bases). The receptor's source is an adult in good health. The sample here was peripheral blood, taken on day 0 of AZD1222 vaccination. DNA for the CDR3: TGCGCCAGCAGCCCTGGTTCCCGGACAGGCAATCAGCCCCAGCATTTT. It is translated as CASSPGSRTGNQPQHF.